This T cell receptor (beta chain) was profiled in a study of T cells after posttransplantation cyclophosphamide. Overall study results and limits: Recipient CMV seropositivity and CMV reactivation strongly tracked TRB clonality. Skin or GI-infiltrating T cells shared few TRB sequences with blood.

Only in-frame clones appear in the TCRdb table, and some are missing; sequencing was by immunoSEQ multiplex PCR. The sample carries over 950 clones, 74% recorded once. This clone is large (0.1 to 1%). Its antigen is undetermined. This receptor was identified in a man aged 50 to 59 in good health, CMV-negative, and a related stem cell transplant donor. Sequenced material: memory CD8+ T cells sorted from blood.

The CDR3 nucleotides are TGTGCCAGCAGTGTGTCTAGCGGCTCTGGGGCCAACGTCCTGACTTTC. Its protein product is CASSVSSGSGANVLTF. This chain connects TRBV6-4 to TRBJ2-6; 7 bases are shared with TRBD2. CDR1 and CDR2 from the germline V gene are MRHNA and SNTAGT. The CDR3 totals 16 residues. After removal of 4 bases from V and 0 bases from J, the junction contained 3 bases not matched to a gene.